Sequencing of this TCR beta chain was carried out in a study of CD8 T cells in Susac syndrome. Overall study findings and caveats: As the study acknowledged, the number of individuals in its TCR sequencing and HLA analysis was relatively small.

Through negative isolation, CD4+ and CD8+ T cells were obtained, while TEMRA cells were enriched using FACS. An amount of RNA that ranged from 0.5 to 1 ug was reverse transcribed with random hexamers. Multiplex PCR with immunoSEQ amplified the TCR beta CDR3 across 54 Vbeta and 13 Jbeta. TCRdb recomputed calls from the immunoSEQ multiplex PCR reads with MiXCR, one row per CDR3 protein. Among about 140,000 distinct CDR3 sequences listed, around 93% were seen once. The CDR3 is made up of 15 amino acids. The germline gives CDR1 SGHVS, CDR2 FQNEAQ. V was pared by 1 base and J by 4 bases, with 14 bases between. In the case of this clonotype: Its matching antigen is unknown.

The source material was CD4+ T cells from PBMCs. The chain carries TRBV7-8 and TRBJ2-7; D gene ambiguous. This TCR was sampled from a human donor with Susac syndrome. In DNA form, the CDR3 reads TGTGCCAGCAGCTTAGAGTCTCCATGGGGATACGAGCAGTACTTC. This codes for CASSLESPWGYEQYF. The full variable domain, rest sourced from reference TRBV7-8 and TRBJ2-7, is GAGVSQSPRYKVAKRGQDVALRCDPISGHVSLFWYQQALGQGPEFLTYFQNEAQLDKSGLPSDRFFAERPEGSVSTLKIQRTQQEDSAVYLCASSLESPWGYEQYFGPGTRLTVT.